This TCR beta chain emerged from a study of T cell responses to AZD1222 COVID-19 vaccine (dated by TCRdb to the early 2020s). Context from the whole study: AZD1222 recipients given second doses at about 4 weeks or at about 12 weeks were pooled, since spike-specific TCR depth and breadth were not found to differ between the two schedules. A total of over 230 trial participants underwent TCR sequencing, of whom more than 200 had received two doses of AZD1222 and around 26 had received two doses of the MenACWY control vaccine. Trial participants were enrolled by age into 18-55, 56-69 and 70-plus year subgroups, with roughly 150, 30 and 60 TCR-sequenced participants respectively.

The CDR3 regions of human TCRbeta chains were subjected to immunosequencing. The published analysis was carried out like this. Repertoire TCRs were matched against a reference library of SARS-CoV-2-specific TCRs generated with the MIRA antigen-specificity platform. Breadth was defined as the fraction of unique TCRs that were SARS-CoV-2-associated. Depth was defined as the fraction of total T cells that were SARS-CoV-2-associated. Using the MIRA data, each spike-specific TCR was assigned both to the spike region to which the TCR was reactive and to a CD4 or CD8 class. Log10-transformed breadth and depth values were compared by one-way ANOVA with Sidak's multiple comparisons tests. TCRdb took this table from immuneACCESS and kept in-frame rearrangements with V and J called. Such tables lack part of the clones; where checked against another copy, unresolved V genes explain under half of the gap, and the rest is unexplained. That table supplies the V and J calls and clone size; D and trimming were determined from the DNA. Here the sample has around 130,000 clones; over 90% occur a single time. Of the sample, 0.9% to 0.95% is held by the ten largest clones.

As regards this clone: Its antigen has not been determined. There are no base qualities to consult, and no much larger clone falls within one base.

Summary of the overall study and its limitations: The 56-69-year group was small, and its depth increase did not reach significance, likely because of low power. Epitopes outside the regions mutated in the B.1.351 and B.1.1.7 variants were reportedly recognized by nearly half of the unique spike-specific TCRs. Most participants were white British and females outnumbered males, and the authors suggested that clonal diversity may have been underestimated. A significant rise in spike-specific TCR breadth and depth was observed after two AZD1222 doses relative to day 0 and relative to MenACWY recipients. Conclusions about previously exposed vaccinees were limited because only five to seven AZD1222 recipients were SARS-CoV-2 seropositive at baseline. CD4 TCRs associated with the vaccine covered the entire spike protein, and the dominant responses were in regions 160-218 and 743-854. Because no day 14 peak-response samples were available, the repertoires could be characterized only after the peak T cell response.

The time point label, as the study defines it: baseline before first vaccination. Samples from vaccinated people were obtained from the UK trials COV001 and COV002, which included a single-blind randomized controlled phase 2/3 trial of AZD1222 (ChAdOx1 nCoV-19) in healthy adults. Trial participant PBMC samples were collected at day 0 and day 28 after the second dose for TCRbeta chain sequencing. Including the terminal cysteine and phenylalanine, the CDR3 comprises 15 residues. The sequence is cut down to CDR3 DNA, 45 bases in frame from base 1. CDR1 and CDR2 (KGHSY, FQNENV) derive from the germline V gene. After removal of 2 bases from V and 4 bases from J, the junction retains 6 bases not matched to a gene.

Recombination connected TRBV16 to TRBJ2-7; TRBD1 lines up with 9 middle nucleotides. The material sequenced was peripheral blood, taken on day 0 of AZD1222 vaccination. This receptor was obtained from an adult in good health. The CDR3 in this case is CASSQMGQGKYEQYF. The DNA sequence is given as TGTGCCAGCAGCCAAATGGGACAGGGTAAATACGAGCAGTACTTC.